These 10 T cell receptor beta chains originate from one sample sequenced in a study of glioma-infiltrating T cells after dendritic cell vaccination. Time point: after dendritic cell vaccination, including at tumor progression/relapse. TCRdb keeps only in-frame clones here, not all; method: immunoSEQ multiplex PCR. This sample has 90,000 to 110,000 clones, with 90% found just once. Specimen: blood, collected after dendritic cell vaccination. These receptors were obtained from a human donor with glioblastoma.

The V call is TRBV11-2, the J call TRBJ1-2, with TRBD1 identical over 7 bases. Germline CDR1 is SGHAT and CDR2 is FQNNGV. Trimming at V came to 2 bases and at J to 3 bases, leaving 12 bases not matched to a gene. This CDR3 region has 17 residues. DNA for the CDR3: TGTGCCAGCAGCTTACCCTTCGGGAGGGGGCAGCACTATGGCTACACCTTC. Its translation: CASSLPFGRGQHYGYTF.

V and J are TRBV9 and TRBJ2-1, with 13 positions matching TRBD2. J was trimmed by 10 bases and V by 4 bases; bases with no gene match: 8. Germline CDR1 SGDLS, CDR2 YYNGEE. The CDR3 runs to 15 residues. CDR3 bases: TGTGCCAGCAGCTTCGGACTAGCGGGGGAGGGGGAGCAGTTCTTC. Amino acids: CASSFGLAGEGEQFF.

In this sample, this clone turned up once. This chain joins TRBV6-1 and TRBJ2-6; D not certain. V gave up 2 bases and J gave up 12 bases, with 14 bases separating them. Germline V gene data show CDR1 as MNHNS and CDR2 as SASEGT. CDR3 size: 14 residues. The chain's CDR3 is CASSELRAGTVLTF. The CDR3 region has the DNA TGTGCCAGCAGTGAACTACGTGCAGGTACCGTCCTGACTTTC.

The rearrangement links TRBV27 to TRBJ2-7, with 9 bases that match TRBD2. The CDR3 is 13 amino acids. In germline, CDR1 is MNHEY, CDR2 SMNVEV (reference sequence). The V gene end was trimmed by 8 bases and the J gene end by 6 bases; junction bases not matched to a gene: 8. This chain's CDR3 is CASRIAGESEQYF. The CDR3 DNA reads as TGTGCCAGCCGGATAGCGGGAGAGTCCGAGCAGTACTTC.

The chain joins TRBV11-2 to TRBJ2-5; D remains unclear. V was clipped by 5 bases and J by 0 bases, with 10 bases between them. Per germline, CDR1 SGHAT and CDR2 FQNNGV. The CDR3 loop spans 14 amino acids. CDR3 bases: TGTGCCAGCAGCCCCAGACTGAACCAAGAGACCCAGTACTTC. Amino acids: CASSPRLNQETQYF.

J is TRBJ2-7 and V is TRBV5-1; possible D gene TRBD1, 5 bases. Germline V CDR1 and CDR2: SGHRS, YFSETQ. V lost 1 base to trimming and J lost 2 bases, with 19 bases between them. The CDR3 totals 17 residues. The CDR3, as DNA: TGCGCCAGCAGCTTGTTGGGGCCTTTTGGGAATACCTACGAGCAGTACTTC. Translating gives CASSLLGPFGNTYEQYF.

This chain uses TRBV6-1 with TRBJ1-4; D gene uncertain. The CDR3 loop spans 14 amino acids. V was trimmed by 6 bases and J by 0 bases, leaving 8 bases between them. Germline V CDR1 and CDR2: MNHNS, SASEGT. CDR3 in amino acids: CASSPTTTNEKLFF. In DNA form, the CDR3 reads TGTGCCAGCAGCCCGACAACAACTAATGAAAAACTGTTTTTT.

The rearrangement links TRBV11-3 to TRBJ2-3; the D gene is possibly TRBD1 (6 bases). CDR1 is SGHNT, CDR2 YENEEA, per germline. Trimming removed 5 bases at V and 1 base at J, with 13 bases between. The CDR3 has 15 residues. The CDR3 nucleotides read TGTGCCAGCAGCCCTGAGGGGGTACGCACAGATACGCAGTATTTT. Translated, it gives CASSPEGVRTDTQYF.

CDR3 region: CASSGGQGQETQYF. The DNA for the CDR3 is TGCGCCAGCAGCGGGGGACAGGGGCAAGAGACCCAGTACTTC. The gene calls are TRBV5-1 and TRBJ2-5; 10 positions agree with TRBD1. V gave up 4 bases and J gave up 2 bases; unmatched junction bases: 2. CDR1 and CDR2 (germline): SGHRS, YFSETQ. This CDR3 has 14 residues.

V and J are TRBV9 and TRBJ2-6, with D possibly being TRBD2 (7 bases). CDR3 length equals 18 residues. Germline-derived CDR1 and CDR2 are SGDLS and YYNGEE. The V end was cut by 4 bases, the J end by 0 bases, with 17 bases between. For the CDR3, the DNA is TGTGCCAGCAGCCTCCCTGGGGGGGGACACTCTGGGGCCAACGTCCTGACTTTC. Translation: CASSLPGGGHSGANVLTF.